Listed here is a single TCR beta chain. Its antigen remains unidentified. At the DNA level, this CDR3 is encoded by other sequences in the same sample as well. Germline V gene lookup returns CDR1 SGDLS and CDR2 YYNGEE. Trimming removed 4 bases from V and 0 bases from J; junction bases left unmatched: 3. The CDR3 runs 15 residues. The data derive from a study of cytomegalovirus exposure and HLA in healthy donors. Study-wide results and caveats: Through in vitro validation, a few CMV-associated chains were shown to be specific for CMV antigens. Previous analysis showed most TCR beta V segments were productive about 90% or about 30% of the time.

Researchers ran the PCR with 60 Vbeta and 13 Jbeta primers. The repertoire was sequenced with immunoSEQ multiplex PCR; TCRdb's copy has only in-frame clones and lacks some. The sample yields 110,000 to 150,000 clones, roughly 86% seen once. J is TRBJ2-1 and V is TRBV9; 8 positions match TRBD2. The TCR comes from a young man in good health and CMV-seropositive. Sequencing was performed on PBMCs. The CDR3 DNA sequence: TGTGCCAGCAGCTCAAGCGGGAGCTCCTACAATGAGCAGTTCTTC. Translation gives CASSSSGSSYNEQFF.